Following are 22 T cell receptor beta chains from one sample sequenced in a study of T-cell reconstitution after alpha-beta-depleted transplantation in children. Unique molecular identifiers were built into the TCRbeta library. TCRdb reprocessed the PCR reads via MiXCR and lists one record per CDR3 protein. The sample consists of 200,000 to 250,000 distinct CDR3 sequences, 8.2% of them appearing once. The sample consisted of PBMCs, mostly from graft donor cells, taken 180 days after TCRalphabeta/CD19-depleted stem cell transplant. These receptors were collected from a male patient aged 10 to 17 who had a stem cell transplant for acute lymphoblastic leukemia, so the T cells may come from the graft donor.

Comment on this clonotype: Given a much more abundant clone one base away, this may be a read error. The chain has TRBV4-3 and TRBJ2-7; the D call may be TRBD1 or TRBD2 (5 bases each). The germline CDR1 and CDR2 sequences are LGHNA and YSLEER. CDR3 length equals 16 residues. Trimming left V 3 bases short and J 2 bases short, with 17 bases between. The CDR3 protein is CASSHEGPGSTYEQYF. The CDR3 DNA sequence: TGCGCCAGCAGCCACGAGGGTCCAGGGTCGACCTACGAGCAGTACTTC.

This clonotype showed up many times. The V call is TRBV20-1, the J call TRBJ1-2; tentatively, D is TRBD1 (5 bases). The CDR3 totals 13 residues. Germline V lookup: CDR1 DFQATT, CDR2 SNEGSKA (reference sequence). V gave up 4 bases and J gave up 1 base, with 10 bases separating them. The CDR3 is CSATSGRNYGYTF. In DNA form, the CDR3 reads TGCAGTGCTACCTCGGGACGTAACTATGGCTACACCTTC.

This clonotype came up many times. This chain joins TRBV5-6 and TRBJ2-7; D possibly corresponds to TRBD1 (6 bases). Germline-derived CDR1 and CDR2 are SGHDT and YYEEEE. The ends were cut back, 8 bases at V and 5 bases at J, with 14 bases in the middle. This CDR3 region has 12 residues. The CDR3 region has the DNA TGTGCCAGTCTCGGCAGGGGCCACGAGCAGTACTTC. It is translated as CASLGRGHEQYF.

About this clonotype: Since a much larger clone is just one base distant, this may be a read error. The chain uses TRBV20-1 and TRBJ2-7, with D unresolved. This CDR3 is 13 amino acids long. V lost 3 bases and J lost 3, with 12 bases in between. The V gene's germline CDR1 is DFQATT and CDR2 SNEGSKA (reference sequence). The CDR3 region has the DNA TGCAGTGCTAGGGATGGGTCAAACTACGAGCAGTACTTC. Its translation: CSARDGSNYEQYF.

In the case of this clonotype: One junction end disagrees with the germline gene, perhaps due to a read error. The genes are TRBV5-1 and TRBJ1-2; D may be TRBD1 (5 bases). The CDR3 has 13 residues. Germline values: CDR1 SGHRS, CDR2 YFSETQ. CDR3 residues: CARSLDTNYGYTF. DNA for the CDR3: TGCGCCAGAAGCTTGGACACTAACTATGGCTACACCTTC.

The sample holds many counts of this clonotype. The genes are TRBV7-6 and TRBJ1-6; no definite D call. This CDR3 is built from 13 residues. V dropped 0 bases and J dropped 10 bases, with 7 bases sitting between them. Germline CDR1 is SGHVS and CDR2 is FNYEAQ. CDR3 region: CASSLALDSPLHF. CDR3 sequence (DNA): TGTGCCAGCAGCTTAGCTCTGGACTCACCCCTCCACTTT.

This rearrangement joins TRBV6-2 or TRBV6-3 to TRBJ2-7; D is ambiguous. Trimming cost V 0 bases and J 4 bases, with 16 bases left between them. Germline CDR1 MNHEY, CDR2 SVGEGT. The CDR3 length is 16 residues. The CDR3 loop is CASSYSSAISRYEQYF. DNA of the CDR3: TGTGCCAGCAGTTACTCATCAGCGATTAGCCGGTACGAGCAGTACTTC.

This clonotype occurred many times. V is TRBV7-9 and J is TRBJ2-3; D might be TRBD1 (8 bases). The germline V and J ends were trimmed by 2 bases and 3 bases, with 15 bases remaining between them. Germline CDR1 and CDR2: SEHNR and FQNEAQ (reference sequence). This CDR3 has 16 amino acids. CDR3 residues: CASSLRNRGGTDTQYF. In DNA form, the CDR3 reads TGTGCCAGCAGCTTACGAAACAGGGGGGGAACAGATACGCAGTATTTT. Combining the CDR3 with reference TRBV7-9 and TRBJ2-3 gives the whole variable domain DTGVSQNPRHKITKRGQNVTFRCDPISEHNRLYWYRQTLGQGPEFLTYFQNEAQLEKSRLLSDRFSAERPKGSFSTLEIQRTEQGDSAMYLCASSLRNRGGTDTQYFGPGTRLTVL.

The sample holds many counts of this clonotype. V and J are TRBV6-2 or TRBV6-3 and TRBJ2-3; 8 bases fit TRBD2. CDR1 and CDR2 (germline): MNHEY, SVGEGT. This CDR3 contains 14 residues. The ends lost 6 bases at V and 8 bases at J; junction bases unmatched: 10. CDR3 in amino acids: CASSGTRGPSTQYF. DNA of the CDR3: TGTGCCAGCAGCGGGACTAGGGGCCCCAGTACGCAGTATTTT.

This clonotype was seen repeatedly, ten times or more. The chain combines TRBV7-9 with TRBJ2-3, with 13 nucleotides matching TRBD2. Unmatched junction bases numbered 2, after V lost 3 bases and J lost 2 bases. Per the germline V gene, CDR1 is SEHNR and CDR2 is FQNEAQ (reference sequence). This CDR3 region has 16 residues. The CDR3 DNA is TGTGCCAGCAGCTTGGGACTAGCGGGGATCACAGATACGCAGTATTTT. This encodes CASSLGLAGITDTQYF.

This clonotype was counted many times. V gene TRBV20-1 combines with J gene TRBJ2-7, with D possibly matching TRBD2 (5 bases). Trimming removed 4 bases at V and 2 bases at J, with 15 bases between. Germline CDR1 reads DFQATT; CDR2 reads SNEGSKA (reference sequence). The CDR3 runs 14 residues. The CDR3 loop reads CSAIEGPLPYEQYF. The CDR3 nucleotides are TGCAGTGCTATAGAGGGTCCGCTTCCCTACGAGCAGTACTTC.

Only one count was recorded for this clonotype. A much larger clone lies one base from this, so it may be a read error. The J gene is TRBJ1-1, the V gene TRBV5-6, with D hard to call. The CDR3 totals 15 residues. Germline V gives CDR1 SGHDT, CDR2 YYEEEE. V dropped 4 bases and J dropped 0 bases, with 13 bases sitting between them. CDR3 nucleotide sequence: TGTGCCAGCAGCCGGCCTGCGACCGTGAACACTGAAGCTTTCTTT. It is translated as CASSRPATVNTEAFF.

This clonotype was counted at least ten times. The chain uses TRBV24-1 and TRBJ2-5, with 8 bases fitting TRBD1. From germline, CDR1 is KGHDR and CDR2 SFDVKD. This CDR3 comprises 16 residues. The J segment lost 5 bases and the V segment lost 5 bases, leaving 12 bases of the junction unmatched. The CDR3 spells CATSAPATGARETQYF. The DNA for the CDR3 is TGTGCCACCAGTGCCCCTGCGACAGGGGCGAGGGAGACCCAGTACTTC.

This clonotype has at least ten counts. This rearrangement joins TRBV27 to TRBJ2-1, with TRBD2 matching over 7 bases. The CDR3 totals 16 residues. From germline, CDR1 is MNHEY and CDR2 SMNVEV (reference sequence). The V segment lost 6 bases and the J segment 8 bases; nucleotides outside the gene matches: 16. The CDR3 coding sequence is TGTGCCAGCAGCCCCTCACCGGGACTAACGAACGATGAGCAGTTCTTC. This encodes CASSPSPGLTNDEQFF.

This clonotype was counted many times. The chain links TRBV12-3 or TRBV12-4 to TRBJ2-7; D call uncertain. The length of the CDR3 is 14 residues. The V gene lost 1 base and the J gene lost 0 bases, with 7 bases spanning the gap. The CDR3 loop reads CASSLVPSSYEQYF. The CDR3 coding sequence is TGTGCCAGCAGTTTAGTTCCCAGCTCCTACGAGCAGTACTTC.

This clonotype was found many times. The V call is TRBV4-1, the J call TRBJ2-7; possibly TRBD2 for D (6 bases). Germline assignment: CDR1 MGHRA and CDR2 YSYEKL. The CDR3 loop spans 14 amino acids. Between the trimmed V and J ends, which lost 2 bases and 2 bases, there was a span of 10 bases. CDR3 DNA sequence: TGCGCCAGCAGCCAACGGGGGATCGCCTACGAGCAGTACTTC. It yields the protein CASSQRGIAYEQYF.

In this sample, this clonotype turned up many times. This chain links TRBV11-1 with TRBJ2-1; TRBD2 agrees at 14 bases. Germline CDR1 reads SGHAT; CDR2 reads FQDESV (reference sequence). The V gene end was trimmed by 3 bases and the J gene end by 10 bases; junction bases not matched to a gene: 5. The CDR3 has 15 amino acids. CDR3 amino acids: CASSFGTSGRREQFF. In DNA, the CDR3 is TGTGCCAGCAGCTTTGGGACTAGCGGGAGACGGGAGCAGTTCTTC.

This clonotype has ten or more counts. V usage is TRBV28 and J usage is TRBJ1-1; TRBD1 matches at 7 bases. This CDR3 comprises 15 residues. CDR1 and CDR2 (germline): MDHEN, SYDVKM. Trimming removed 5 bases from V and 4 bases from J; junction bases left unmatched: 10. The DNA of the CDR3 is TGTGCCAGCAGTCCCGCAGACAGGGACGCCACTGAAGCTTTCTTT. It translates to CASSPADRDATEAFF.

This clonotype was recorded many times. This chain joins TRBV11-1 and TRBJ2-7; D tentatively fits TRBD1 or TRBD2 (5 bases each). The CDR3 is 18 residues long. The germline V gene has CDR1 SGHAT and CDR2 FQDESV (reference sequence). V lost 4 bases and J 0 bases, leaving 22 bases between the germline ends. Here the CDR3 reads CASSWLDSRQPSSYEQYF. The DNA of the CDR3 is TGTGCCAGCAGCTGGTTGGACTCCAGACAGCCTAGCTCCTACGAGCAGTACTTC.

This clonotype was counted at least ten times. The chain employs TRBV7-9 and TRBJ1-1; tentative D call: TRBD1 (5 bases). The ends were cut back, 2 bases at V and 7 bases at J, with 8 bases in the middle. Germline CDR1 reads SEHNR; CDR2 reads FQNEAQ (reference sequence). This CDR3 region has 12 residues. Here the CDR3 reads CASSLRGNEAFF. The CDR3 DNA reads TGTGCCAGCAGCTTACGGGGGAATGAAGCTTTCTTT.

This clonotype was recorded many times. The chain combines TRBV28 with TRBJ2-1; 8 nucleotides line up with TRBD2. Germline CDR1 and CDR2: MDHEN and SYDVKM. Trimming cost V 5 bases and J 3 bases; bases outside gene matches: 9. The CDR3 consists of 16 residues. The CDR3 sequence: CASSIRAGVGYNEQFF. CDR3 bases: TGTGCCAGCAGTATAAGAGCGGGAGTAGGCTACAATGAGCAGTTCTTC.

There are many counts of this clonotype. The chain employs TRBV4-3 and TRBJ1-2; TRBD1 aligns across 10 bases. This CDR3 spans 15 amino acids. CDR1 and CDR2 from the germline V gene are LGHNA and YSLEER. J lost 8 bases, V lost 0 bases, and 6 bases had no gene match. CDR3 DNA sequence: TGCGCCAGCAGCCAAGATCAGGGACAGGGGCGAGGCTACACCTTC. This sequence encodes CASSQDQGQGRGYTF.